This T cell receptor beta chain was retrieved from a study of T-cell reconstitution after alpha-beta-depleted transplantation in children. A TCRbeta library incorporating unique molecular identifiers was prepared. Each CDR3 protein gets one entry after TCRdb re-called the PCR reads with MiXCR. Of about 160,000 distinct CDR3 sequences listed, over 8.5% were seen once; the top ten hold about 13%. This clonotype was seen ten or more times. Source: PBMCs, taken before TCRalphabeta/CD19-depleted stem cell transplant. This receptor was identified in a boy younger than 10 with acute myeloid leukemia, due to receive a stem cell transplant.

The CDR3 loop reads CASSLSAGTGLGETQYF. The DNA of the CDR3 is TGTGCCAGCAGTTTATCCGCCGGGACAGGGCTCGGAGAGACCCAGTACTTC. This chain joins TRBV27 and TRBJ2-5, with 9 bases matching TRBD1. CDR1 MNHEY and CDR2 SMNVEV come from the germline V gene (reference sequence). J lost 4 bases, V lost 0 bases, and 9 bases had no gene match. This CDR3 region has 17 residues.